A single sample gave rise to the 19 T cell receptor beta chains below, sequenced in a study of blood T cell repertoires in COVID-19. TCRdb's table, derived via immunoSEQ multiplex PCR, lists solely in-frame clones and lacks some. Among 74,000 or so clones listed, approximately 88% were seen once. The sample consisted of peripheral blood. The source of these receptors is a human donor in a cohort sampled during active COVID-19.

This clone was recorded once. The chain combines TRBV5-8 with TRBJ2-7, with D hard to call. This CDR3 is 14 amino acids long. Trimming pared 1 base from V and 2 bases from J, leaving 10 bases between. Germline CDR1 is SGHTS and CDR2 is YDEGEE. The CDR3 DNA reads as TGTGCCAGCAGCTTGAAGGCGGCCACCTACGAGCAGTACTTC. Protein sequence: CASSLKAATYEQYF. Filled out from reference TRBV5-8 and TRBJ2-7, the complete variable domain reads EAGVTQSPTHLIKTRGQQATLRCSPISGHTSVYWYQQALGLGLQFLLWYDEGEERNRGNFPPRFSGRQFPNYSSELNVNALELEDSALYLCASSLKAATYEQYFGPGTRLTVT.

The V gene is TRBV28, the J gene TRBJ1-1; D is unclear. Trimming took off 7 bases at V and 0 bases at J, with 9 bases between the two ends. The CDR3 contains 13 residues. Germline CDR1 reads MDHEN; CDR2 reads SYDVKM. The CDR3 reads CASTSGLNTEAFF. The DNA for the CDR3 is TGTGCCAGCACCTCGGGATTGAACACTGAAGCTTTCTTT.

The rearrangement joins TRBV13 to TRBJ2-3; 7 nucleotides match TRBD1. The CDR3 consists of 16 residues. Germline V lookup: CDR1 PRHDT, CDR2 FYEKMQ (reference sequence). J was trimmed by 4 bases and V by 5 bases; bases with no gene match: 12. CDR3 coding DNA: TGTGCCAGCAGCCCTATGGGACAGTTGGGAGCAGATACGCAGTATTTT. Translated: CASSPMGQLGADTQYF.

The chain carries TRBV7-8 and TRBJ1-5; no clear D gene. The CDR3 spans 15 residues. The V and J ends lost 4 bases and 6 bases respectively, with 16 bases between them. Germline-derived CDR1 and CDR2 are SGHVS and FQNEAQ. The CDR3 loop reads CASSSVSARGQPQHF. The CDR3 nucleotides read TGTGCCAGCAGCTCAGTAAGTGCCCGGGGTCAGCCCCAGCATTTT. The full variable domain, in which reference TRBV7-8 and TRBJ1-5 provide the parts outside the CDR3, is GAGVSQSPRYKVAKRGQDVALRCDPISGHVSLFWYQQALGQGPEFLTYFQNEAQLDKSGLPSDRFFAERPEGSVSTLKIQRTQQEDSAVYLCASSSVSARGQPQHFGDGTRLSIL.

The rearrangement uses TRBV5-1 and TRBJ1-4, with D possibly TRBD1 on 6 matching bases. CDR1 SGHRS and CDR2 YFSETQ come from the germline V gene. Deletions cut 4 bases from V and 6 bases from J, with 16 bases between. The CDR3 is made up of 15 amino acids. This CDR3 is CASSRGAVRDEKLFF. The CDR3 DNA reads as TGCGCCAGCAGCCGGGGGGCTGTCCGGGATGAAAAACTGTTTTTT. The full variable domain, with the rest looked up from reference TRBV5-1 and TRBJ1-4, is KAGVTQTPRYLIKTRGQQVTLSCSPISGHRSVSWYQQTPGQGLQFLFEYFSETQRNKGNFPGRFSGRQFSNSRSEMNVSTLELGDSALYLCASSRGAVRDEKLFFGSGTQLSVL.

The chain employs TRBV6-6 and TRBJ2-5, with 8 bases lining up with TRBD1. The V gene end was trimmed by 10 bases and the J gene end by 9 bases; junction bases not matched to a gene: 10. Per the germline V gene, CDR1 is MNHNY and CDR2 is SVGAGI (reference sequence). CDR3 size: 12 residues. CDR3 sequence reads: CATRTGSIPQYF. CDR3 DNA sequence: TGTGCCACACGGACAGGGAGCATCCCCCAGTACTTC.

The chain's CDR3 is CASSLKGNSPLHF. The DNA for the CDR3 is TGTGCCAGCAGTTTAAAGGGGAACTCACCCCTCCACTTT. The V gene is TRBV12-3 or TRBV12-4, the J gene TRBJ1-6; possible D gene TRBD1, 5 bases. The CDR3 runs to 13 residues. V was pared by 2 bases and J by 10 bases, with 9 bases between.

The rearrangement uses TRBV7-2 and TRBJ2-4, with D perhaps matching TRBD2 (7 bases). The V end lost 4 bases, the J end lost 10 bases, and 26 bases lay between the germline ends. The V gene's germline CDR1 is SGHTA and CDR2 FQGNSA. The CDR3 runs to 17 residues. The CDR3 nucleotides read TGTGCCAGCAGCTCACCTTTACGAGGGGGGGACGGCTGGATTCAGTACTTC. Translated: CASSSPLRGGDGWIQYF.

Only one count was recorded for this clone. This chain uses TRBV28 with TRBJ1-2; 9 bases are shared with TRBD1. The CDR3 has 15 residues. Germline CDR1 reads MDHEN; CDR2 reads SYDVKM. J gave up 0 bases and V 5 bases, and 4 bases lay outside the gene matches. The CDR3 DNA reads TGTGCCAGCAGTGAGGACAGGGGAGCTAACTATGGCTACACCTTC. Protein product: CASSEDRGANYGYTF.

Only one count was recorded for this clone. This chain joins TRBV24-1 and TRBJ2-1; 7 nucleotides line up with TRBD2. The germline gives CDR1 KGHDR, CDR2 SFDVKD. This CDR3 spans 16 amino acids. The V and J ends lost 5 bases and 2 bases, in that order; junction bases with no gene match: 8. CDR3 DNA: TGTGCCACCAGTGCCCGAACTAGCGCCGCCTACAATGAGCAGTTCTTC. Translating it yields CATSARTSAAYNEQFF.

This chain links TRBV11-2 with TRBJ1-5, with D uncertain. In germline, CDR1 is SGHAT, CDR2 FQNNGV. This CDR3 has 14 residues. V lost 2 bases, J lost 5 bases, and 10 bases lay in between. The CDR3 region has the DNA TGTGCCAGCAGCTTATCCCTCGGGTATCAGCCCCAGCATTTT. Its translation: CASSLSLGYQPQHF.

Note on this clone: Other DNA variants within this sample encode the same CDR3. This chain joins TRBV11-2 and TRBJ2-1; weak D call: TRBD2 (6 bases). This CDR3 is built from 16 residues. V was trimmed by 0 bases and J by 4 bases, leaving 13 bases between them. The V gene's germline CDR1 is SGHAT and CDR2 FQNNGV. CDR3 in DNA: TGTGCCAGCAGCTTAGAGGGCGGGGTGGGGTACAATGAGCAGTTCTTC. It translates to CASSLEGGVGYNEQFF.

CDR3 DNA sequence: TGTGCCACCAGTGGGGAGACCGCGAACACCGGGGAGCTGTTTTTT. This gives the protein CATSGETANTGELFF. The V and J genes are TRBV24-1 and TRBJ2-2; tentative D call: TRBD2 (5 bases). Germline V lookup: CDR1 KGHDR, CDR2 SFDVKD. Trimming left V 5 bases short and J 0 bases short, with 9 bases between. The CDR3 has 15 residues.

The chain carries TRBV4-2 and TRBJ2-2, with 8 bases aligning to TRBD2. V was pared by 6 bases and J by 4 bases, with 7 bases of the junction left unmatched. The CDR3 has 15 residues. Per germline, CDR1 LGHNA and CDR2 YNFKEQ. The CDR3 DNA is TGTGCCAGCAGTCCGGGGGGGCCAGGCACCGGGGAGCTGTTTTTT. It yields the protein CASSPGGPGTGELFF.

The chain combines TRBV12-3 or TRBV12-4 with TRBJ1-1; D unresolved. The CDR3 loop spans 12 amino acids. V lost 3 bases, J lost 8 bases, and 10 bases lay in between. The CDR3 sequence: CASSLGGREAFF. The DNA for the CDR3 is TGTGCCAGCAGTTTGGGTGGGCGAGAAGCTTTCTTT.

V is TRBV11-1 and J is TRBJ2-5; 7 nucleotides agree with TRBD1. This CDR3 spans 15 amino acids. The germline gives CDR1 SGHAT, CDR2 FQDESV (reference sequence). J gave up 5 bases and V 1 base, and 7 bases lay outside the gene matches. This CDR3 is CASSLGRGTEETQYF. The CDR3 nucleotides read TGTGCCAGCAGCTTAGGCAGGGGGACCGAGGAGACCCAGTACTTC.

Written as DNA, the CDR3 is TGTGCCAGCAGTTTAGTGGTCGGCGAGCAGTACTTC. Translating gives CASSLVVGEQYF. The gene calls are TRBV12-3 or TRBV12-4 and TRBJ2-7, with unresolved D. V shed 1 base and J shed 6 bases, with 7 bases lying between them. This CDR3 contains 12 residues.

The V gene is TRBV6-6, the J gene TRBJ2-2, with TRBD2 identical over 11 bases. This CDR3 contains 16 residues. Per the germline V gene, CDR1 is MNHNY and CDR2 is SVGAGI (reference sequence). The junction had 5 bases not matched to a gene; V was cut back by 6 bases and J by 2 bases. The DNA of the CDR3 is TGTGCCAGCAGCAAGGGACTAGCGGTTAACACCGGGGAGCTGTTTTTT. Translated: CASSKGLAVNTGELFF.

This sequence joins TRBV21-1 and TRBJ1-1; the D segment call TRBD1 is taken from the table without a DNA check. TRBV21-1 is a pseudogene. CDR3 length: 15 amino acids. CDR3 residues: CASSRRDSMNTEAFF. Written as DNA, the CDR3 is TGTGCCAGCAGCAGGAGGGACAGCATGAACACTGAAGCTTTCTTT.